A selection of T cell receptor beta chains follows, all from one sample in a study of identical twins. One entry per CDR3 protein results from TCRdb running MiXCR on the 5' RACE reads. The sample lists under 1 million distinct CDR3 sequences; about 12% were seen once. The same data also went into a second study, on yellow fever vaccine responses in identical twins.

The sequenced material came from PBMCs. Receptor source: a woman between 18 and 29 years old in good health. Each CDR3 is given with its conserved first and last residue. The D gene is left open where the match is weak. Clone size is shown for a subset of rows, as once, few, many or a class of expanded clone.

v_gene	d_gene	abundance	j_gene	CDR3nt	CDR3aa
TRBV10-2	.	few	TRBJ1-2	TGCGCCAGCAGTGAAGCCCCTTTGGACAGAAACTATGGCTACACCTTC	CASSEAPLDRNYGYTF
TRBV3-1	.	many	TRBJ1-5	TGTGCCAGCAGCCAAGATGTAAGGGGGGAAAATCAGCCCCAGCATTTT	CASSQDVRGENQPQHF
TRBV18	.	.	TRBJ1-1	TGTGCCAGCTCATACGGGGGGGGAAATGCTAACACTGAAGCTTTCTTT	CASSYGGGNANTEAFF
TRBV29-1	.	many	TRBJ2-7	TGCAGCGTTGGTATCGTGTCAGGGGTGTGGGAGCAGTACTTC	CSVGIVSGVWEQYF
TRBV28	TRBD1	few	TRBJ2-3	TGTGCCAGCACCCCGAGGGGGACAGGGATTAGGAATACGCAGTATTTT	CASTPRGTGIRNTQYF
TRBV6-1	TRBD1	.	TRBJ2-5	TGTGCCAGCAGTGACGACAGGGTCAGGGAGACCCAGTACTTC	CASSDDRVRETQYF
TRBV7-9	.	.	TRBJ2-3	TGTGCCAGCAGTCTACTCAGCGGCGGGTCAGATACGCAGTATTTT	CASSLLSGGSDTQYF
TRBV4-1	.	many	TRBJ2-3	TGCGCCAGCAGCCAAGATATGGATACGCAGTATTTT	CASSQDMDTQYF
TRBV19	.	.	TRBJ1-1	TGTGCCAGTGAACAGGGAGTCGGCACTGAAGCTTTCTTT	CASEQGVGTEAFF
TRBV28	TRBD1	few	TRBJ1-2	TGTGCCAGCAGCCTGGACAGGGTGGAGGGCTACACCTTC	CASSLDRVEGYTF
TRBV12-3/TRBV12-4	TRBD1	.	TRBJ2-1	TGTGCCAGCAGCGGACGGACAGGAATGATAGTTAAGGATGAGCAGTTCTTC	CASSGRTGMIVKDEQFF
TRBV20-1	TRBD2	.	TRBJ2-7	TGCAGTGCCCTCCCCGGGGGGGGCTCCTACGAGCAGTACTTC	CSALPGGGSYEQYF
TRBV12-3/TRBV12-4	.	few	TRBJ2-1	TGTGCCAGCAGTTTAATTTGGCGGGCGGGCTTCTGGGATGAGCAGTTCTTC	CASSLIWRAGFWDEQFF
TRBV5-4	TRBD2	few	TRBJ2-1	TGTGCCAGCAGCTACCGACTAGCGGGAGTAAGTGAGCAGTTCTTC	CASSYRLAGVSEQFF
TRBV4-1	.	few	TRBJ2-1	TGCGCCAGCAGTCCGCTACTGCTCTACAATGAGCAGTTCTTC	CASSPLLLYNEQFF
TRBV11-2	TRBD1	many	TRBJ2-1	TGTGCCAGCTTCCAAGACAGGGAGAGGACCAATGAGCAGTTCTTC	CASFQDRERTNEQFF
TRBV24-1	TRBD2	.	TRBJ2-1	TGTGCCACCAGTGGGGATAGACCAGCGGGAGGGCCCGGGGAGCAGTTCTTC	CATSGDRPAGGPGEQFF